A single sample gave rise to the 3 T cell receptor beta chains below, sequenced in a study of T cells after yellow fever vaccination. TCRdb independently ran MiXCR on the 5' RACE reads; one entry per CDR3 protein. The sample gives some 420,000 distinct CDR3 sequences, approximately 19% of which show up once; around 17% is in the top ten. The input for sequencing was PBMCs, taken before the yellow fever booster vaccination. The receptors shown here come from a man aged 18 to 30 who received the YFV17D yellow fever vaccine.

The chain employs TRBV27 and TRBJ2-7; TRBD2 agrees at 8 bases. Germline-derived CDR1 and CDR2 are MNHEY and SMNVEV (reference sequence). The CDR3 has 14 amino acids. J lost 7 bases, V lost 5 bases, and 10 bases had no gene match. The CDR3 region is CASSTHLGGGEQYV. The CDR3 DNA reads as TGTGCCAGCAGTACCCACCTAGGCGGGGGGGAGCAGTACGTC.

The chain carries TRBV5-1 and TRBJ1-1, with D maybe TRBD1 (5 bases). V lost 4 bases to trimming and J lost 3 bases, with 10 bases between them. The CDR3 has 13 amino acids. Germline CDR1 and CDR2: SGHRS and YFSETQ. The CDR3 sequence: CASSLGADTEAFF. The CDR3 bases are TGCGCCAGCAGCCTCGGGGCAGACACTGAAGCTTTCTTT.

This rearrangement joins TRBV12-3 or TRBV12-4 to TRBJ2-1; no clear D. This CDR3 comprises 15 residues. Trimming pared 2 bases from V and 6 bases from J, leaving 14 bases between. The CDR3 sequence is CASSLLSLETNEQFF. The CDR3 nucleotides read TGTGCCAGCAGTTTACTATCCCTAGAGACCAATGAGCAGTTCTTC.